The rows below give T cell receptor beta chains drawn from one sample of a study of human T cells and chemical hapten exposure. TCRdb reanalysed the RACE reads using MiXCR and keeps one entry per CDR3 protein. The data show some 350,000 distinct CDR3 sequences, about 6% seen once. Here the sequenced sample was whole blood, taken in connection with sensitization to the hapten diphenylcyclopropenone (DPC). Source of these receptors: a woman aged 18-29 years with alopecia areata. Some clones in this sample may be carry-over from other donors' samples. The CDR3 runs from the conserved cysteine through the conserved F or W. A D gene is named only where the DNA matches it firmly. Some rows have no size entry. The others give once, few or many, or a class for an expanded clone.

D,size,J,V,CDR3,DNA
TRBD1,many,TRBJ2-7,TRBV5-6,CASSGQGSYEQYF,TGTGCCAGCTCGGGACAGGGGTCTTACGAGCAGTACTTC
TRBD1,few,TRBJ1-5,TRBV6-5,CASSYSGTGLNQPQHF,TGTGCCAGCAGTTACTCTGGGACAGGACTCAATCAGCCCCAGCATTTT
NA,few,TRBJ2-7,TRBV3-1,CASSQSVLSYEQYF,TGTGCCAGCAGCCAATCAGTGCTTTCCTACGAGCAGTACTTC
NA,NA,TRBJ1-3,TRBV29-1,CSVEEPSAGNTIYF,TGCAGCGTTGAGGAGCCTTCCGCTGGAAACACCATATATTTT
TRBD2,few,TRBJ2-1,TRBV20-1,CSARSSGGQFF,TGCAGTGCTAGGTCCAGCGGGGGCCAGTTCTTC
NA,many,TRBJ1-2,TRBV7-2,CASSTWGTLRGYTF,TGTGCCAGCAGCACTTGGGGGACTCTGCGCGGCTACACCTTC
NA,many,TRBJ1-4,TRBV18,CASSRAKNEKLFF,TGTGCCAGCTCACGGGCTAAAAATGAAAAACTGTTTTTT
TRBD1,few,TRBJ1-6,TRBV4-2,CASSPTGISPLHF,TGTGCCAGCAGCCCGACAGGGATTTCACCCCTCCACTTT
NA,NA,TRBJ1-2,TRBV18,CASSPLVGRGNYGYTF,TGTGCCAGCTCACCACTTGTGGGGAGGGGTAACTATGGCTACACCTTC
TRBD1,many,TRBJ1-4,TRBV6-1,CVIRDSNEKLFF,TGTGTGATCAGGGACAGCAATGAAAAACTGTTTTTT
TRBD1,few,TRBJ1-4,TRBV15,CATSIGQGNNEKLFF,TGTGCCACCAGCATAGGACAGGGCAATAATGAAAAACTGTTTTTT
TRBD1,many,TRBJ2-3,TRBV10-3,CAISESRDRADTQYF,TGTGCCATCAGTGAGTCGAGGGACAGGGCAGATACGCAGTATTTT
TRBD2,many,TRBJ2-1,TRBV29-1,CSVPNAGGDPSYNEQFF,TGCAGCGTCCCCAACGCGGGGGGCGACCCCTCCTACAATGAGCAGTTCTTC
NA,NA,TRBJ2-2,TRBV5-6,CASSLTMYRSSPGELFF,TGTGCCAGCAGCTTGACCATGTACAGGAGCAGTCCCGGGGAGCTGTTTTTT
NA,many,TRBJ2-3,TRBV5-6,CASSLEVRTVTDTQYF,TGTGCCAGCAGCTTGGAGGTACGGACAGTCACAGATACGCAGTATTTT
NA,many,TRBJ1-5,TRBV12-3/TRBV12-4,CASSLFGNQPQHF,TGTGCCAGCAGTTTATTTGGCAATCAGCCCCAGCATTTT
NA,NA,TRBJ2-1,TRBV29-1,CSVAPRGGDDQFF,TGCAGCGTTGCCCCGAGGGGGGGGGATGACCAGTTCTTC
TRBD2,few,TRBJ2-1,TRBV24-1,CATSDSVLAGGSNEQFF,TGTGCCACCAGTGATTCGGTCCTAGCGGGGGGTAGTAATGAGCAGTTCTTC
NA,many,TRBJ1-5,TRBV6-6,CASSERGFYQPQHF,TGTGCCAGCAGCGAGAGAGGTTTTTATCAGCCCCAGCATTTT
NA,many,TRBJ1-2,TRBV6-5,CASSYDSPSHYGYTF,TGTGCCAGCAGTTACGATTCTCCAAGCCACTATGGCTACACCTTC
NA,few,TRBJ2-7,TRBV27,CASSFFPGSEGEQYF,TGTGCCAGCAGTTTTTTCCCCGGATCAGAAGGCGAGCAGTACTTC
NA,few,TRBJ2-3,TRBV20-1,CSAEGGTDTQYF,TGCAGTGCCGAGGGGGGCACAGATACGCAGTATTTT
NA,many,TRBJ2-1,TRBV7-9,CASSSREVSSYNEQFF,TGTGCCAGCAGCTCAAGAGAGGTGAGCTCCTACAATGAGCAGTTCTTC
TRBD1,few,TRBJ2-3,TRBV3-1,CASSQGDRSTDTQYF,TGTGCCAGCAGCCAAGGGGACAGAAGCACAGATACGCAGTATTTT
NA,many,TRBJ1-1,TRBV6-5,CASKNTVNTEAFF,TGTGCCAGCAAAAACACAGTTAACACTGAAGCTTTCTTT
NA,many,TRBJ1-1,TRBV6-1,CASKWTRRGEAFF,TGTGCCAGCAAGTGGACGAGAAGGGGTGAAGCTTTCTTT
NA,NA,TRBJ1-3,TRBV29-1,CSVEDNSGNTIYF,TGCAGCGTTGAAGATAACTCTGGAAACACCATATATTTT
NA,many,TRBJ2-5,TRBV4-1,CASSRTGTRNPGRETQYF,TGCGCCAGCAGCCGAACCGGGACGAGGAACCCCGGGCGAGAGACCCAGTACTTC
TRBD1,NA,TRBJ1-2,TRBV7-2,CASSFGQDEYGYTF,TGTGCCAGCAGCTTCGGACAGGATGAATATGGCTACACCTTC
NA,few,TRBJ2-1,TRBV6-2/TRBV6-3,CASSLFFDEQFF,TGTGCCAGCAGTTTATTCTTCGATGAGCAGTTCTTC
NA,few,TRBJ1-2,TRBV18,CASSPNSDGNYGYTF,TGTGCCAGCTCACCAAACTCGGACGGGAACTATGGCTACACCTTC
NA,many,TRBJ1-4,TRBV9,CASSVVPTEGEKLFF,TGTGCCAGCAGCGTAGTCCCAACGGAGGGTGAAAAACTGTTTTTT
NA,many,TRBJ1-6,TRBV21-1,CASSRDREFGSPLHF,TGTGCCAGCAGCAGAGACAGGGAATTCGGTTCACCCCTCCACTTT
NA,many,TRBJ1-5,TRBV7-7,CASSFDPSLINQPQHF,TGTGCTAGCAGCTTTGATCCGTCCCTCATCAATCAGCCCCAGCATTTT
TRBD1,few,TRBJ1-1,TRBV27,CASSSTGQGARTEAFF,TGTGCCAGCAGTTCGACGGGACAGGGGGCAAGAACTGAAGCTTTCTTT
NA,many,TRBJ1-3,TRBV7-9,CASSLSGSSGNTIYF,TGTGCCAGCAGCTTATCCGGAAGCTCTGGAAACACCATATATTTT
TRBD2,NA,TRBJ2-7,TRBV6-1,CASTRLAGRLSNSYEQYF,TGTGCCAGCACTCGACTAGCGGGGCGGTTGAGCAATTCCTACGAGCAGTACTTC
TRBD2,NA,TRBJ2-1,TRBV4-3,CASSQDKRGGANEQFF,TGCGCCAGCAGCCAAGATAAGCGCGGGGGGGCCAATGAGCAGTTCTTC
TRBD1,NA,TRBJ1-2,TRBV7-2,CASSLDRGANYGYTF,TGTGCCAGCAGCCTGGACAGGGGAGCTAACTATGGCTACACCTTC
NA,many,TRBJ1-2,TRBV2,CASSEGRSWGNYGYTF,TGTGCCAGCAGTGAAGGCAGGTCGTGGGGTAACTATGGCTACACCTTC
NA,NA,TRBJ2-3,TRBV27,CASWKAPSTDTQYF,TGTGCCAGCTGGAAGGCTCCTAGCACAGATACGCAGTATTTT
NA,few,TRBJ2-7,TRBV28,CASSLFGRPEQYF,TGTGCCAGCAGTTTATTCGGCCGGCCCGAGCAGTACTTC
NA,many,TRBJ1-1,TRBV6-2/TRBV6-3,CTTGGPRSTEAFF,TGTACCACAGGCGGGCCACGGAGCACTGAAGCTTTCTTT
NA,NA,TRBJ1-2,TRBV7-9,CASSFRRTANYGYTF,TGTGCCAGCAGTTTTCGACGGACAGCTAACTATGGCTACACCTTC
TRBD1,many,TRBJ2-1,TRBV10-1,CASGHRDRYNEQFF,TGCGCCAGCGGTCACCGGGACAGGTACAATGAGCAGTTCTTC
NA,NA,TRBJ1-6,TRBV20-1,CSAHAQGEGPPLHF,TGCAGTGCCCACGCACAGGGTGAGGGACCACCCCTCCACTTT
NA,NA,TRBJ1-6,TRBV3-1,CASSQEGMRSPLHF,TGTGCCAGCAGCCAAGAGGGGATGCGGTCACCCCTCCACTTT
NA,NA,TRBJ1-1,TRBV12-3/TRBV12-4,CASSSVGGQHKEAFF,TGTGCCAGCAGTTCAGTAGGGGGACAACACAAAGAAGCTTTCTTT
NA,NA,TRBJ2-5,TRBV11-2,CASSLPPGAGETQYF,TGTGCCAGCAGCTTACCGCCGGGGGCCGGGGAGACCCAGTACTTC
NA,few,TRBJ2-2,TRBV20-1,CSALGTVNTGELFF,TGCAGTGCTCTAGGGACGGTGAACACCGGGGAGCTGTTTTTT
NA,many,TRBJ2-1,TRBV6-2/TRBV6-3,CASSYDSRGQFF,TGTGCCAGCAGTTACGACTCCCGGGGGCAGTTCTTC
NA,many,TRBJ2-7,TRBV20-1,CSASWTRYEQYF,TGCAGTGCTAGCTGGACACGCTACGAGCAGTACTTC
NA,many,TRBJ1-6,TRBV6-2/TRBV6-3,CASSRDIAESPLHF,TGTGCCAGCAGTCGTGACATAGCCGAATCACCCCTCCACTTT
TRBD1,many,TRBJ1-1,TRBV4-1,CASSQTGGGVAFF,TGCGCCAGCAGCCAAACAGGGGGCGGGGTAGCTTTCTTT
NA,NA,TRBJ2-7,TRBV9,CASSVLRDGEQYF,TGTGCCAGCAGCGTGCTCAGGGACGGAGAGCAGTACTTC
TRBD1,NA,TRBJ1-6,TRBV5-1,CASSPLGGGGSNSPLHF,TGCGCCAGCAGCCCCTTAGGAGGGGGCGGTTCGAATTCACCCCTCCACTTT
NA,many,TRBJ1-6,TRBV12-3/TRBV12-4,CASRVTYNSPLHF,TGTGCCAGCAGGGTGACCTATAATTCACCCCTCCACTTT